This TCR beta chain was captured in a study of T-cell reconstitution after alpha-beta-depleted transplantation in children. General study results and limits: Counts and diversity of T cells one year after transplant came mostly from newly produced T cells. Expanded graft clones, several hundred of them, were reportedly the source of alpha-beta T cells about two months after transplant.

Trimming removed 5 bases from V and 4 bases from J, with 17 bases in between. The CDR3 spans 15 residues. Unique molecular identifiers were incorporated when the TCRbeta library was constructed. MiXCR, applied by TCRdb to the PCR reads, yields one record per CDR3 protein. The table includes a few hundred thousand distinct CDR3 sequences, 25% to 30% detected once. As for this clonotype: Its antigen is not known.

The clonotype was recovered from a boy under two years old with Wiskott-Aldrich syndrome, due to receive a stem cell transplant. The chain employs TRBV12-3 or TRBV12-4 and TRBJ1-2, with a tentative D call TRBD1 (6 bases). Sample: PBMCs, taken before TCRalphabeta/CD19-depleted stem cell transplant. CDR3 sequence: CASSLSLAGAYGYTF. The DNA of the CDR3 is TGTGCCAGCAGTCTGTCCCTTGCAGGGGCCTATGGCTACACCTTC.